This T cell receptor (beta chain) comes out of a study of cytomegalovirus exposure and HLA in healthy donors. This clone was observed a handful of times. Its antigen is still unknown. Overall study results and limits: 164 TCR beta chains were listed as cytomegalovirus-associated. TCR beta V- and J-gene trimming, according to a later analysis, was linked to a missense DCLRE1C variant. What a later analysis reportedly showed was that an Asian-associated ancestry cluster had fewer N-insertions than the roughly 670-donor mean.

The study ran its PCR with 60 Vbeta and 13 Jbeta primers. Study processing details: Among the unique TCR beta chains that a later analysis counted, about 85 million in all, approximately 12 million were shared. The assay was immunoSEQ multiplex PCR, and TCRdb's table has in-frame clones only and misses some. V and J calls and clone size are those listed in that table; D and trimming were worked out from the DNA. This table has fewer than 140,000 clones, about three quarters appearing once. The TCR originated in a boy aged 10-17 years in good health and CMV-seronegative. The sequencing sample was made of PBMCs.

CDR3: CASREWDMNTEAFF. CDR3 coding DNA: TGCGCCAGCCGTGAGTGGGACATGAACACTGAAGCTTTCTTT. The gene calls are TRBV5-1 and TRBJ1-1; a weak D match, TRBD1 (6 bases). The CDR3 runs 14 residues. Germline loops: CDR1 SGHRS, CDR2 YFSETQ. Between the trimmed V and J ends, which lost 7 bases and 0 bases, there was a span of 13 bases.